The subject of this entry is one T cell receptor beta chain. Profiling relied on immunoSEQ multiplex PCR, and the TCRdb table lists in-frame clones only, not all of them. The table lists about 130,000 clones, around 94% of them singletons. These data belong to a study of cytomegalovirus exposure and HLA in healthy donors. After removal of 4 bases from V and 6 bases from J, the junction contained 5 bases not matched to a gene. The length of the CDR3 is 14 residues. The germline V gene has CDR1 MNHEY and CDR2 SVGAGI. This receptor was obtained from a woman aged 18-29 years in good health and CMV-seronegative. The V gene is TRBV6-5, the J gene TRBJ1-1; 10 bases fit TRBD1. The sample was PBMCs. CDR3 in DNA: TGTGCCAGCAGTTCGGTGACAGGGGGCGCTGAAGCTTTCTTT. This encodes CASSSVTGGAEAFF.